This T cell receptor beta chain was sequenced during a study of T cells in Graves' hyperthyroidism and ophthalmopathy. Aged 18 to 65, the patients had hyperthyroidism that was newly diagnosed and had lasted under 2 months. The PBMCs were taken from 10 ml of fresh peripheral blood. Template material for amplifying TCR beta CDR3 regions consisted of RNA transcripts. In the first-round RT-PCR of the TCR CDR3, the HTBI primer set was used. TCRdb re-called the multiplex PCR reads with MiXCR, one entry per CDR3 protein. Among some 440,000 distinct CDR3 sequences listed, approximately 15% were seen once. This CDR3 comprises 14 residues. Germline assignment: CDR1 DFQATT and CDR2 SNEGSKA (reference sequence). The V and J ends lost 5 bases and 0 bases respectively, with 13 bases between them.

The sample comprised blood. The chain recombines TRBV20-1 with TRBJ1-2; D not resolved. The sequence derives from a woman aged 18-35 years with Graves' hyperthyroidism. Here the CDR3 reads CSAPRTTTNYGYTF. CDR3 DNA: TGCAGTGCTCCTCGGACCACGACTAACTATGGCTACACCTTC.